Below are 9 T cell receptor beta chains sequenced from a single sample in a study of shared clonotypes between healthy human individuals. The repertoire was sequenced with immunoSEQ multiplex PCR; TCRdb's copy has only in-frame clones and lacks some. The sample contains about 2.5 million clones, approximately 90% of which appear only once. Sample: naive CD4+ T cells from PBMCs. Specified subset: CD45RA+ positively selected. The receptors were sampled from a man between 18 and 35 years old in good health. Some clones in this sample may be carry-over from other donors' samples.

The V gene is TRBV4-2, the J gene TRBJ1-1, with TRBD1 as a possible D gene (5 bases). CDR3 length: 20 residues. V lost 0 bases to trimming and J lost 4 bases, with 27 bases between them. The germline V gene encodes CDR1 LGHNA and CDR2 YNFKEQ. The CDR3 DNA follows: TGTGCCAGCAGCCAAGAGCAAAACAGGCCTTACCTCCCGGAGGGCACTGAAGCTTTCTTT. It is translated as CASSQEQNRPYLPEGTEAFF.

The V call is TRBV28, the J call TRBJ1-2; TRBD1 aligns across 9 bases. This CDR3 is built from 15 residues. Looked up from germline, CDR1 is MDHEN and CDR2 is SYDVKM. V lost 6 bases and J lost 4; bases outside the gene matches: 9. CDR3: CASSTPGTGSYGYTF. Here the CDR3 DNA reads TGTGCCAGCAGCACCCCCGGGACAGGGAGCTATGGCTACACCTTC.

The V and J genes are TRBV9 and TRBJ2-5, with a possible D match to TRBD1 (5 bases). CDR1 is SGDLS and CDR2 is YYNGEE in the germline V gene. The CDR3 is made up of 14 amino acids. The V and J ends lost 4 bases and 5 bases respectively, with 15 bases between them. The CDR3 loop is CASSRQQGEETQYF. The CDR3 DNA is TGTGCCAGCAGCCGTCAGCAGGGTGAGGAGACCCAGTACTTC.

This chain links TRBV28 with TRBJ1-1, with TRBD1 identical over 10 bases. CDR1 MDHEN and CDR2 SYDVKM come from the germline V gene. This CDR3 region has 14 residues. The ends lost 6 bases at V and 5 bases at J; junction bases unmatched: 6. CDR3 DNA: TGTGCCAGCAGGGGAGGACAGGGGGGGACTGAAGCTTTCTTT. Its translation is CASRGGQGGTEAFF.

The chain uses TRBV28 and TRBJ2-2; 9 bases align to TRBD2. The V segment lost 5 bases and the J segment 1 base; nucleotides outside the gene matches: 23. CDR3 length equals 22 residues. The germline gives CDR1 MDHEN, CDR2 SYDVKM. CDR3 sequence (DNA): TGTGCCAGCAGTCCGGTTTTAGGCGGACTAGCGTTGAAGGGAATGAACACCGGGGAGCTGTTTTTT. It specifies CASSPVLGGLALKGMNTGELFF.

The chain employs TRBV5-6 and TRBJ1-2; D uncertain. From germline, CDR1 is SGHDT and CDR2 YYEEEE. V was clipped by 0 bases and J by 9 bases, with 9 bases between them. The CDR3 covers 12 residues. The CDR3 DNA sequence: TGTGCCAGCAGCTTGGTGGAGAAAAGCTACACCTTC. Translated: CASSLVEKSYTF.

V is TRBV6-5 and J is TRBJ1-1, with 7 bases lining up with TRBD1. After removal of 6 bases from V and 6 bases from J, the junction contained 10 bases not matched to a gene. This CDR3 region has 14 residues. Germline CDR1 is MNHEY and CDR2 is SVGAGI. CDR3 DNA: TGTGCCAGCAGCCGACAGGGCCCGGGGGCTGAAGCTTTCTTT. This gives the protein CASSRQGPGAEAFF.

The chain recombines TRBV28 with TRBJ1-2, with a weak D call TRBD1 (6 bases). The germline V gene encodes CDR1 MDHEN and CDR2 SYDVKM. This CDR3 region has 14 residues. The V end lost 7 bases, the J end lost 1 base, and 13 bases lay between the germline ends. The CDR3 DNA sequence: TGTGCCAGCATCCAGGGGTTAAATAACTATGGCTACACCTTC. This encodes CASIQGLNNYGYTF.

This clone has only one observation. The J gene is TRBJ2-3, the V gene TRBV28; 12 bases map to TRBD2. V lost 5 bases, J lost 3 bases, and 6 bases stayed unmatched. From germline, CDR1 is MDHEN and CDR2 SYDVKM. This CDR3 contains 16 residues. The CDR3 nucleotides read TGTGCCAGCAGTCTACTAGCGGGAGGTTGGACAGATACGCAGTATTTT. Its protein is CASSLLAGGWTDTQYF.